The 18 T cell receptor beta chains below all came from one sample that was sequenced in a study of beta chain features in type 1 diabetes. Isolated RNA was reverse transcribed in full, so expressed TCRB transcripts were sequenced. Repertoires were generated with immunoSEQ multiplex PCR, while TCRdb's copy carries only in-frame clones and drops some. The sample holds fewer than 200,000 clones, about 12% seen once. The sequenced sample consisted of central memory CD4+ T cells from blood. These receptor sequences come from a woman aged 18-29 years in good health.

Concerning this clone: The same CDR3 arises from other DNA sequences in this sample as well. The chain is built from TRBV10-3 and TRBJ1-2; D gene unclear. Per the germline V gene, CDR1 is ENHRY and CDR2 is SYGVKD. CDR3 length: 13 residues. Trimming removed 0 bases at V and 3 bases at J, with 5 bases between. CDR3 coding DNA: TGTGCCATCAGTGAGTCGAGAGACTATGGCTACACCTTC. Its translation: CAISESRDYGYTF.

This chain connects TRBV4-3 to TRBJ2-5; unclear D gene. The CDR3 is made up of 15 amino acids. Per the germline V gene, CDR1 is LGHNA and CDR2 is YSLEER. V was pared by 0 bases and J by 0 bases, with 8 bases between. The CDR3 bases are TGCGCCAGCAGCCAAGATAGCCTAAACCAAGAGACCCAGTACTTC. It translates to CASSQDSLNQETQYF.

This clone was picked up a small number of times. The CDR3 coding sequence is TGTGCCAGCAGCTTATACGGGGGTTATTCAACCGGGGAGCTGTTTTTT. Translation gives CASSLYGGYSTGELFF. The chain uses TRBV11-2 and TRBJ2-2, with D possibly matching TRBD2 (6 bases). The V gene lost 2 bases and the J gene lost 5 bases, with 15 bases spanning the gap. Germline loops: CDR1 SGHAT, CDR2 FQNNGV. The length of the CDR3 is 16 residues.

This clone came up a few times. V and J are TRBV7-9 and TRBJ2-5; D gene unclear. The DNA end lines up better with TRBJ2-7; the J call may be wrong. The germline V gene encodes CDR1 SEHNR and CDR2 FQNEAQ (reference sequence). The CDR3 has 13 residues. DNA of the CDR3: TGTGCCAGCAGCTTAGCCGTTTCGTACGAGCAGTACTTC. Its protein is CASSLAVSYEQYF.

This clone was seen only a few times. The V call is TRBV7-2, the J call TRBJ2-1, with TRBD1 matching 8 bases. V trimming: 4 bases; J trimming: 6 bases; junction bases outside the gene matches: 2. Germline V gives CDR1 SGHTA, CDR2 FQGNSA. This CDR3 spans 13 amino acids. CDR3 loop: CASSSDRANEQFF. The CDR3 DNA is TGTGCCAGCAGCTCGGACAGGGCCAATGAGCAGTTCTTC.

The chain recombines TRBV19 with TRBJ1-3; D perhaps matches TRBD1 (5 bases). This CDR3 is built from 15 residues. V was trimmed by 6 bases and J by 0 bases, leaving 12 bases between them. Germline CDR1 is LNHDA and CDR2 is SQIVND (reference sequence). CDR3 loop: CASSDRPLSGNTIYF. The CDR3 coding sequence is TGTGCCAGTAGCGACAGACCACTCTCTGGAAACACCATATATTTT.

This clone was detected a few times. This rearrangement joins TRBV28 to TRBJ1-4; no firm D call. The germline gives CDR1 MDHEN, CDR2 SYDVKM. This CDR3 region has 14 residues. The germline V and J ends were trimmed by 6 bases and 8 bases, with 16 bases remaining between them. CDR3 sequence (DNA): TGTGCCAGCAGCCTGGCAGGAGGAAGCGAAAAACTGTTTTTT. Encoded protein: CASSLAGGSEKLFF.

A few counts support this clone. The V and J genes are TRBV4-2 and TRBJ2-1, with TRBD1 as a possible D gene (5 bases). The CDR3 runs 16 residues. Trimming pared 0 bases from V and 2 bases from J, leaving 11 bases between. Germline V gene sequence: CDR1 LGHNA, CDR2 YNFKEQ. This CDR3 reads CASSQDPAGTYNEQFF. In DNA, the CDR3 is TGTGCCAGCAGCCAAGATCCGGCAGGGACCTACAATGAGCAGTTCTTC.

Ten or more counts support this clone. The rearrangement uses TRBV7-9 and TRBJ1-5; D perhaps matches TRBD1 (5 bases). Looked up from germline, CDR1 is SEHNR and CDR2 is FQNEAQ (reference sequence). The CDR3 is 14 residues long. V gave up 1 base and J gave up 3 bases, with 7 bases separating them. The CDR3 spells CASSLVGDNQPQHF. The DNA of the CDR3 is TGTGCCAGCAGCTTAGTAGGGGACAATCAGCCCCAGCATTTT. Combining the CDR3 with reference TRBV7-9 and TRBJ1-5 gives the whole variable domain DTGVSQNPRHKITKRGQNVTFRCDPISEHNRLYWYRQTLGQGPEFLTYFQNEAQLEKSRLLSDRFSAERPKGSFSTLEIQRTEQGDSAMYLCASSLVGDNQPQHFGDGTRLSIL.

V usage is TRBV28 and J usage is TRBJ1-2; D unresolved. This CDR3 comprises 14 residues. Germline values: CDR1 MDHEN, CDR2 SYDVKM. Trimming removed 2 bases at V and 9 bases at J, with 16 bases between. Written as DNA, the CDR3 is TGTGCCAGCAGTTTAGGAGGAACAGTTACGAGCTACACCTTC. Amino acids: CASSLGGTVTSYTF.

V usage is TRBV28 and J usage is TRBJ2-7; possibly TRBD1 for D (6 bases). Per germline, CDR1 MDHEN and CDR2 SYDVKM. Trimming took off 2 bases at V and 3 bases at J, with 14 bases between the two ends. The CDR3 sequence is 15 residues long. CDR3 coding DNA: TGTGCCAGCAGTTTAGCTTCGACAGGTCTCTACGAGCAGTACTTC. Amino acids: CASSLASTGLYEQYF.

This clone appeared a few times. This sequence joins TRBV9 and TRBJ2-1; 10 nucleotides agree with TRBD2. With V trimmed by 0 bases and J by 4 bases, 1 base remained unmatched. The germline V gene encodes CDR1 SGDLS and CDR2 YYNGEE. The CDR3 is 15 amino acids. DNA of the CDR3: TGTGCCAGCAGCGTAGGTAGCGGGGGGTACAATGAGCAGTTCTTC. It specifies CASSVGSGGYNEQFF.

The chain uses TRBV4-2 and TRBJ2-5; D uncertain. V was pared by 4 bases and J by 1 base, with 16 bases between. The CDR3 consists of 16 residues. Germline CDR1 LGHNA, CDR2 YNFKEQ. The CDR3 spells CASSPPTNSFQETQYF. DNA of the CDR3: TGTGCCAGCAGCCCCCCAACAAACAGTTTCCAAGAGACCCAGTACTTC.

This sequence joins TRBV7-2 and TRBJ2-7; 9 bases line up with TRBD1. The J segment lost 5 bases and the V segment lost 4 bases, leaving 12 bases of the junction unmatched. Germline V gene data show CDR1 as SGHTA and CDR2 as FQGNSA. The CDR3 consists of 16 residues. The CDR3 reads CASSWSIQGAEDEQYF. Here the CDR3 DNA reads TGTGCCAGCAGCTGGAGCATACAGGGGGCAGAAGACGAGCAGTACTTC.

The chain recombines TRBV4-3 with TRBJ2-1; 11 bases agree with TRBD1. CDR1 is LGHNA and CDR2 is YSLEER in the germline V gene. The CDR3 is made up of 16 amino acids. Unmatched junction bases numbered 8, after V lost 3 bases and J lost 7 bases. The chain's CDR3 is CASSHIRTGGANEQFF. Written as DNA, the CDR3 is TGCGCCAGCAGCCACATACGGACAGGGGGCGCGAATGAGCAGTTCTTC.

This clone was detected a few times. This chain links TRBV5-1 with TRBJ2-7; perhaps TRBD1 as D (6 bases). The V end was cut by 3 bases, the J end by 3 bases, with 7 bases between. The CDR3 runs to 12 residues. Germline CDR1 SGHRS, CDR2 YFSETQ. CDR3 coding DNA: TGCGCCAGCAGCTGGGACAACTACGAGCAGTACTTC. Translating gives CASSWDNYEQYF.

This clone showed up just a few times. The rearrangement uses TRBV21-1 and TRBJ2-5; the D call of TRBD2 is as the table states it, not checked on the DNA. TRBV21-1 represents a pseudogene. CDR3 size: 16 residues. CDR3 in amino acids: CASSKPPDGEGETQYF. CDR3 DNA sequence: TGTGCCAGCAGCAAACCTCCGGACGGAGAGGGAGAGACCCAGTACTTC.

The table lists this clone with a few counts. The gene calls are TRBV5-4 and TRBJ1-2; a possible D gene is TRBD1 (5 bases). V gave up 6 bases and J gave up 4 bases, with 13 bases separating them. Germline V gene lookup returns CDR1 SGHNT and CDR2 YYREEE (reference sequence). The CDR3 length is 13 residues. The DNA for the CDR3 is TGTGCCAGCATGTCGGCAGGGATCTATGGCTACACCTTC. This codes for CASMSAGIYGYTF.